Listed below are T cell receptor beta chains from one sample, sequenced in a study of tumor-infiltrating lymphocytes in primary liver carcinoma. Using its own MiXCR run on the multiplex PCR reads, TCRdb lists one record per CDR3 protein. There are tens of thousands of distinct CDR3 sequences in the sample; about three quarters occur only once, and about a quarter lies in the top ten. The sequenced sample was liver tumor tissue from sampling region 2. These receptors were obtained from a man between 40 and 49 years old with primary liver carcinoma and hepatitis B virus infection. CDR3s include the opening cysteine and the closing phenylalanine or tryptophan. Each record gives: V gene, D gene, clone size, J gene, CDR3 DNA, CDR3 protein. The D gene is left open where the match is weak. The size entry is marked missing in some rows and otherwise reads once, few, many or a size class.

v_gene: TRBV6-5; d_gene: .; abundance: once; j_gene: TRBJ2-3; CDR3nt: TGTGTCAGCAGTTACTGGACGGTAGCAGCGAGGCCGCAGTATTTT; CDR3aa: CVSSYWTVAARPQYF
v_gene: TRBV29-1; d_gene: .; abundance: .; j_gene: TRBJ1-5; CDR3nt: TGCAGCATTCTGGACAATTACAATCAGCCCCAGCATTTT; CDR3aa: CSILDNYNQPQHF
v_gene: TRBV6-1; d_gene: TRBD1; abundance: .; j_gene: TRBJ2-7; CDR3nt: TGTGCCAGTAGTGAGGGGACAGGACCCACCTACGAGCAGTACTTC; CDR3aa: CASSEGTGPTYEQYF
v_gene: TRBV19; d_gene: .; abundance: .; j_gene: TRBJ1-4; CDR3nt: TGTGCCAGTGGTCCCGTGGCAGAGAAGGAAAAACTGTTTTTT; CDR3aa: CASGPVAEKEKLFF
v_gene: TRBV29-1; d_gene: .; abundance: .; j_gene: TRBJ1-2; CDR3nt: TGCAGTGTTGAAGCACCAGGAGTTGGTTGCTACACCTTC; CDR3aa: CSVEAPGVGCYTF
v_gene: TRBV12-3/TRBV12-4; d_gene: TRBD2; abundance: .; j_gene: TRBJ2-3; CDR3nt: TGTTCCAGCACCTCGGGACTAGCGGGAGGAGCAGATACGCAGTATTTT; CDR3aa: CSSTSGLAGGADTQYF
v_gene: TRBV14; d_gene: TRBD2; abundance: .; j_gene: TRBJ2-3; CDR3nt: TGTGCCAGCAGCCTCCTGGCCGCGGGAGATGGAGATAGGCAGTATTTT; CDR3aa: CASSLLAAGDGDRQYF
v_gene: TRBV29-1; d_gene: TRBD1; abundance: .; j_gene: TRBJ2-7; CDR3nt: TGTAGCGCTATAGCAGGGGGCAGCCCCTACGAGCAGTACTTC; CDR3aa: CSAIAGGSPYEQYF
v_gene: TRBV6-2/TRBV6-3; d_gene: TRBD2; abundance: .; j_gene: TRBJ2-1; CDR3nt: TGTACCAGCAGTTTTAGCGGGAGTAATTTGACTGAGCAGTTCTTC; CDR3aa: CTSSFSGSNLTEQFF
v_gene: TRBV6-5; d_gene: TRBD1; abundance: .; j_gene: TRBJ1-4; CDR3nt: TGTGCCAGCAGTTCCGGGACAGATAGTGAAAAACGGTTTTTT; CDR3aa: CASSSGTDSEKRFF
v_gene: TRBV4-1; d_gene: .; abundance: once; j_gene: TRBJ2-2; CDR3nt: TGCGCCAGTAGCCTAACTCGGACGGCAAACACTGGGGAGCTGTTTTTT; CDR3aa: CASSLTRTANTGELFF
v_gene: TRBV6-2/TRBV6-3; d_gene: .; abundance: .; j_gene: TRBJ2-2; CDR3nt: TGTGCTGGGGGCGGGCTACGAACCGGGGAGCTGTTTTTT; CDR3aa: CAGGGLRTGELFF
v_gene: TRBV11-2; d_gene: .; abundance: .; j_gene: TRBJ1-6; CDR3nt: TGTGACAGCAGCCCCCGGGCAGGTTTACTTAATTCACCCCTCCATTTT; CDR3aa: CDSSPRAGLLNSPLHF
v_gene: TRBV29-1; d_gene: TRBD1; abundance: medium-sized; j_gene: TRBJ2-1; CDR3nt: TGCAGCGCTCTGAGGGGGACAGGGAACAATGAGCAGTTCTTC; CDR3aa: CSALRGTGNNEQFF
v_gene: TRBV5-1; d_gene: TRBD2; abundance: .; j_gene: TRBJ2-7; CDR3nt: TGCGCCAGCAGAGAGACTAGCGGGGGTGTCCACGAGCAGTACTTC; CDR3aa: CASRETSGGVHEQYF
v_gene: TRBV6-2/TRBV6-3; d_gene: .; abundance: .; j_gene: TRBJ2-1; CDR3nt: TGTGCCAGCATTTCCGGACTCGATACCTACGAGCAGTTCTTC; CDR3aa: CASISGLDTYEQFF
v_gene: TRBV30; d_gene: .; abundance: .; j_gene: TRBJ2-5; CDR3nt: TGTGTCTGGAGTGGCCCCCCCCTGCCAGACCAAAAGACCCAGTACTTC; CDR3aa: CVWSGPPLPDQKTQYF
v_gene: TRBV11-2; d_gene: .; abundance: .; j_gene: TRBJ2-2; CDR3nt: TGTGCCAGCGGCTTAGATCGAGGGGGAGTACGCTCGAACACCGGGGAGCTGTTTTTT; CDR3aa: CASGLDRGGVRSNTGELFF
v_gene: TRBV29-1; d_gene: .; abundance: .; j_gene: TRBJ1-2; CDR3nt: TGCAGGGTTGAAGGGATCCCGCTGGGGGGACCTAACTATGGCTACACTTTC; CDR3aa: CRVEGIPLGGPNYGYTF
v_gene: TRBV29-1; d_gene: TRBD1; abundance: many; j_gene: TRBJ2-5; CDR3nt: TGCAGCGTAGACAGGGGGCTAGAGACCCAGTACTTC; CDR3aa: CSVDRGLETQYF
v_gene: TRBV11-2; d_gene: .; abundance: few; j_gene: TRBJ1-2; CDR3nt: TGTGCTAGCAGCTTGGAGGGGAACTATGGCCACACCTTC; CDR3aa: CASSLEGNYGHTF
v_gene: TRBV20-1; d_gene: .; abundance: .; j_gene: TRBJ2-7; CDR3nt: TGCAGTGCTAGATCTACGACCTACGAGCAGTACTTC; CDR3aa: CSARSTTYEQYF
v_gene: TRBV12-3/TRBV12-4; d_gene: .; abundance: once; j_gene: TRBJ2-5; CDR3nt: TGTGCCAGCAGTAACCCGGGGCTAGTGGGAGAGACCCGGTACTTC; CDR3aa: CASSNPGLVGETRYF
v_gene: TRBV25-1; d_gene: TRBD1; abundance: many; j_gene: TRBJ1-5; CDR3nt: TGTGCCACCGGGACAGGGGCAGGAGCCCAGCATTTT; CDR3aa: CATGTGAGAQHF
v_gene: TRBV29-1; d_gene: .; abundance: medium-sized; j_gene: TRBJ2-5; CDR3nt: TGCAGCGTCTCTTGGGGGGGGGCCGCTAAGGTGGAGACCCAGTACTTC; CDR3aa: CSVSWGGAAKVETQYF
v_gene: TRBV12-3/TRBV12-4; d_gene: TRBD2; abundance: once; j_gene: TRBJ2-1; CDR3nt: TGTGCCGGCAGCAGCGGGAGGCCCGCCAACAATGAGCAGTTCTTC; CDR3aa: CAGSSGRPANNEQFF
v_gene: TRBV11-2; d_gene: .; abundance: .; j_gene: TRBJ1-1; CDR3nt: TGTGCCAGCTGCTTAGCGGGATCCCCGAACACTGAAGCTTCCTTT; CDR3aa: CASCLAGSPNTEASF
v_gene: TRBV5-1; d_gene: .; abundance: .; j_gene: TRBJ2-7; CDR3nt: TGCGTCAGCAGCCAGGTACCCGCTCGGGGCGACGAGCAGTACTTC; CDR3aa: CVSSQVPARGDEQYF
v_gene: TRBV6-5; d_gene: TRBD2; abundance: .; j_gene: TRBJ2-7; CDR3nt: TGTGCCATCAGGCCGGAGGGACTAGCCTACGAGCAGTGCTTC; CDR3aa: CAIRPEGLAYEQCF
v_gene: TRBV12-3/TRBV12-4; d_gene: .; abundance: many; j_gene: TRBJ2-3; CDR3nt: TGTGCCAGCAGCCCGCGGGGAGATACGCAGTATTTT; CDR3aa: CASSPRGDTQYF
v_gene: TRBV29-1; d_gene: TRBD1; abundance: .; j_gene: TRBJ2-7; CDR3nt: TGCAACGTTATAACAGGGGGCAGCCCCTACAAACAGTACTTC; CDR3aa: CNVITGGSPYKQYF
v_gene: TRBV21-1; d_gene: .; abundance: .; j_gene: TRBJ1-2; CDR3nt: TGTGCCAGCAGCAAAAGTAGAGAACACGGAGAAAGCGGCTACACCTTC; CDR3aa: CASSKSREHGESGYTF
v_gene: TRBV4-1; d_gene: .; abundance: .; j_gene: TRBJ1-2; CDR3nt: TGTGCCAGCGGCCCTAGAGAAGGGCGCTATGGCTACACCTTC; CDR3aa: CASGPREGRYGYTF
v_gene: TRBV11-2; d_gene: .; abundance: .; j_gene: TRBJ2-2; CDR3nt: TGTGCCAGCAGCTTAGAACTAGTCATCGGGGAGTTGTTTTTT; CDR3aa: CASSLELVIGELFF
v_gene: TRBV7-9; d_gene: TRBD1; abundance: .; j_gene: TRBJ1-2; CDR3nt: TGTGCCAGCAGCTTACCACAGGGGACGATATTGAGGTCTCGCTACACCTTC; CDR3aa: CASSLPQGTILRSRYTF
v_gene: TRBV6-1; d_gene: TRBD2; abundance: few; j_gene: TRBJ2-1; CDR3nt: TGTGCCAGCTCGTGGGAAAGGGGAACTAGCGGGAGGGCGCATGAGCAGTTCTTC; CDR3aa: CASSWERGTSGRAHEQFF
v_gene: TRBV4-2; d_gene: .; abundance: many; j_gene: TRBJ2-2; CDR3nt: TGTGCCAGCAGCCAAGACGAGGACGAGCAGTCAGCCGGGGAGCTGTTTTTT; CDR3aa: CASSQDEDEQSAGELFF
v_gene: TRBV29-1; d_gene: .; abundance: .; j_gene: TRBJ2-1; CDR3nt: TGTAGCGTTGAAGGGGGGGGTTGGGCAGGGAGCCGTTCCAATGAGCAGTTCTTC; CDR3aa: CSVEGGGWAGSRSNEQFF
v_gene: TRBV11-2; d_gene: .; abundance: .; j_gene: TRBJ2-5; CDR3nt: TGTGCCAGCTCCTTAGGGAAGAGGGAGGCCCAGTACTTC; CDR3aa: CASSLGKREAQYF
v_gene: TRBV29-1; d_gene: .; abundance: .; j_gene: TRBJ2-7; CDR3nt: TGCAGTGTTGGGGCTGCCGGGACGGTCTACCAGCAGTACTTC; CDR3aa: CSVGAAGTVYQQYF
v_gene: TRBV6-5; d_gene: .; abundance: .; j_gene: TRBJ2-1; CDR3nt: TGTGCTAGCAGGACGGACGCGGCACAGACGGATGAGCAGTTCTTC; CDR3aa: CASRTDAAQTDEQFF
v_gene: TRBV7-8; d_gene: TRBD2; abundance: medium-sized; j_gene: TRBJ2-1; CDR3nt: TGTGCCAGCAGCAAAAGAGGACTAGCGGACAATGAGCAGTTCTTC; CDR3aa: CASSKRGLADNEQFF
v_gene: TRBV6-6; d_gene: .; abundance: .; j_gene: TRBJ2-7; CDR3nt: TGTGCCAGCAGTTATTTGCCGCAACCGACCTACGAGCAATGCTTC; CDR3aa: CASSYLPQPTYEQCF
v_gene: TRBV28; d_gene: .; abundance: .; j_gene: TRBJ2-7; CDR3nt: TGTGCTAGCAGTTCCTCCTCTTGCGGCTACGAGCAGTACTTC; CDR3aa: CASSSSSCGYEQYF
v_gene: TRBV12-3/TRBV12-4; d_gene: .; abundance: few; j_gene: TRBJ2-1; CDR3nt: TGTACCAGCGTCCGGGACTCCTACAATGGGCAGTTCTTC; CDR3aa: CTSVRDSYNGQFF
v_gene: TRBV6-5; d_gene: .; abundance: many; j_gene: TRBJ1-1; CDR3nt: TGTGCCAGCAGTTTACTCGGGTTTTCCATGAACACTGAAGCTTTCTTT; CDR3aa: CASSLLGFSMNTEAFF
v_gene: TRBV7-8; d_gene: .; abundance: .; j_gene: TRBJ2-7; CDR3nt: TGTGCCAGCAAGGGGGATACATCCTACGAGCGGTACTTC; CDR3aa: CASKGDTSYERYF
v_gene: TRBV7-9; d_gene: .; abundance: .; j_gene: TRBJ2-3; CDR3nt: TGTGCCAGCAGCTCGAACGGGGTGCCAGATACGCAGTATTTT; CDR3aa: CASSSNGVPDTQYF